This entry lists 16 T cell receptor beta chains sequenced from one sample in a study of blood T cell repertoires in COVID-19. Repertoires were generated with immunoSEQ multiplex PCR, while TCRdb's copy carries only in-frame clones and drops some. Of under 45,000 clones in the sample, over 60% were seen once. The sequenced sample was peripheral blood. These receptors all stem from a man in his sixties with active COVID-19.

The rearrangement uses TRBV11-3 and TRBJ1-5, with D tentatively TRBD1 (5 bases). V lost 6 bases and J 5 bases, leaving 17 bases between the germline ends. Germline CDR1 and CDR2: SGHNT and YENEEA. The CDR3 consists of 15 residues. The CDR3 loop is CASRPGGSSHQPQHF. The CDR3 DNA reads TGTGCCAGCAGGCCCGGGGGGTCCTCCCATCAGCCCCAGCATTTT.

This clone was seen more than once but under ten times. This chain uses TRBV7-8 with TRBJ2-5; D remains unclear. Between the trimmed V and J ends, which lost 5 bases and 7 bases, there was a span of 14 bases. The CDR3 length is 13 residues. CDR1 is SGHVS, CDR2 FQNEAQ, per germline. As DNA, the CDR3 is TGTGCCAGCAGCCCCCGACTTACTTGGACCCAGTACTTC. Protein: CASSPRLTWTQYF.

This chain links TRBV19 with TRBJ2-7, with D maybe TRBD2 (5 bases). The germline V and J ends were trimmed by 5 bases and 6 bases, with 23 bases remaining between them. The CDR3 length is 16 residues. Germline-derived CDR1 and CDR2 are LNHDA and SQIVND (reference sequence). In nucleotides, the CDR3 is TGTGCCAGTAGTTTACCCGGACTCGCAACTTTTGGCGAGCAGTACTTC. Protein: CASSLPGLATFGEQYF. Supplemented by reference TRBV19 and TRBJ2-7, the full variable domain reads DGGITQSPKYLFRKEGQNVTLSCEQNLNHDAMYWYRQDPGQGLRLIYYSQIVNDFQKGDIAEGYSVSREKKESFPLTVTSAQKNPTAFYLCASSLPGLATFGEQYFGPGTRLTVT.

V usage is TRBV4-3 and J usage is TRBJ2-1, with a weak D call TRBD1 (6 bases). V was shortened by 0 bases and J by 12 bases, with 9 bases between the two germline ends. This CDR3 is built from 12 residues. CDR1 LGHNA and CDR2 YSLEER come from the germline V gene. This CDR3 is CASSQEGAGQFF. The DNA of the CDR3 is TGCGCCAGCAGCCAAGAGGGGGCTGGGCAGTTCTTC.

The CDR3 loop reads CASSSRQENEKLFF. As DNA, the CDR3 is TGTGCCAGCAGCTCCCGACAGGAGAATGAAAAACTGTTTTTT. The V and J genes are TRBV9 and TRBJ1-4; perhaps TRBD1 as D (6 bases). The V end lost 4 bases, the J end lost 5 bases, and 12 bases lay between the germline ends. From germline, CDR1 is SGDLS and CDR2 YYNGEE. The CDR3 loop spans 14 amino acids.

The rearrangement joins TRBV10-3 to TRBJ2-1; 9 bases are a match to TRBD1. V dropped 9 bases and J dropped 2; count of bases not matched to a gene: 8. This CDR3 region has 15 residues. Per germline, CDR1 ENHRY and CDR2 SYGVKD. DNA of the CDR3: TGTGCCATAAAACAGGGGGCCGACCCCTACAATGAGCAGTTCTTC. Its protein product is CAIKQGADPYNEQFF.

This CDR3 reads CASSPLSGLAGEAREQFF. The CDR3 DNA follows: TGTGCCAGCTCACCACTCTCGGGACTAGCGGGAGAAGCTCGGGAGCAGTTCTTC. V gene TRBV18 combines with J gene TRBJ2-1; 14 bases are shared with TRBD2. The CDR3 extends over 18 amino acids. Germline lookup yields CDR1 KGHSH and CDR2 LQKENI. V was clipped by 1 base and J by 10 bases; unmatched bases: 12. Full variable domain (remainder filled in from reference TRBV18 and TRBJ2-1): NAGVMQNPRHLVRRRGQEARLRCSPMKGHSHVYWYRQLPEEGLKFMVYLQKENIIDESGMPKERFSAEFPKEGPSILRIQQVVRGDSAAYFCASSPLSGLAGEAREQFFGPGTRLTVL.

The V and J genes are TRBV7-9 and TRBJ2-3, with a tentative D call TRBD1 (5 bases). CDR3 length: 15 residues. The germline V and J ends were trimmed by 1 base and 0 bases, with 8 bases remaining between them. The germline gives CDR1 SEHNR, CDR2 FQNEAQ (reference sequence). CDR3 region: CASSLGTRSTDTQYF. In DNA, the CDR3 is TGTGCCAGCAGCTTAGGGACAAGGAGCACAGATACGCAGTATTTT.

V and J are TRBV5-6 and TRBJ2-7; D is perhaps TRBD1 (5 bases). The CDR3 covers 15 residues. V lost 0 bases and J lost 0, with 10 bases in between. Germline CDR1 and CDR2: SGHDT and YYEEEE. CDR3 DNA: TGTGCCAGCAGCTTGGGTCCAGGGCCCTCCTACGAGCAGTACTTC. This translates into CASSLGPGPSYEQYF.

This sequence joins TRBV2 and TRBJ2-3, with TRBD1 identical over 8 bases. The germline gives CDR1 SNHLY, CDR2 FYNNEI. V shed 6 bases and J 5 bases; nucleotides not matched to a gene: 7. This CDR3 comprises 14 residues. The CDR3 sequence is CASRSDRVVDTQYF. The CDR3 DNA follows: TGTGCCAGCAGGTCGGACAGGGTGGTAGATACGCAGTATTTT.

V and J are TRBV6-5 and TRBJ1-6; D remains unclear. V lost 4 bases and J 9 bases, leaving 13 bases between the germline ends. Germline V gives CDR1 MNHEY, CDR2 SVGAGI. The CDR3 sequence is 14 residues long. The CDR3 DNA reads TGTGCCAGCAGTTCCATAGGCGGGCTTTCACCCCTCCACTTT. Translated, it gives CASSSIGGLSPLHF.

In this sample, this clone turned up once. This chain joins TRBV5-1 and TRBJ2-7; D not resolved. V was clipped by 2 bases and J by 0 bases, with 6 bases between them. Germline values: CDR1 SGHRS, CDR2 YFSETQ. The CDR3 extends over 13 amino acids. The CDR3 sequence: CASSFLASYEQYF. The CDR3, as DNA: TGCGCCAGCAGCTTCTTAGCCTCCTACGAGCAGTACTTC.

This rearrangement joins TRBV5-8 to TRBJ1-2; D remains unclear. Per germline, CDR1 SGHTS and CDR2 YDEGEE. The CDR3 spans 14 residues. V dropped 7 bases and J dropped 4 bases, with 17 bases sitting between them. In DNA form, the CDR3 reads TGTGCCAGCCGATCGCGGGCGTTAGGCTATGGCTACACCTTC. Translating gives CASRSRALGYGYTF.

The rearrangement links TRBV2 to TRBJ2-3; TRBD2 matches 12 bases. This CDR3 region has 15 residues. After removal of 4 bases from V and 7 bases from J, the junction contained 6 bases not matched to a gene. Germline CDR1 SNHLY, CDR2 FYNNEI. CDR3 region: CASSASSGGAYTQYF. The CDR3 DNA follows: TGTGCCAGCAGTGCCTCTAGCGGGGGGGCATATACGCAGTATTTT.

This clone has a handful of counts. The V call is TRBV10-3, the J call TRBJ1-2, with TRBD1 as a possible D gene (5 bases). Germline-derived CDR1 and CDR2 are ENHRY and SYGVKD. The CDR3 spans 14 residues. V was cut by 10 bases and J by 6 bases, with 21 bases left in between. The CDR3 bases are TGTGCCACCGAAACGGGGGGGAGTGGAGATGGCTACACCTTC. It encodes CATETGGSGDGYTF.

CDR3 loop: CASSFRGQAEAFF. For the CDR3, the DNA is TGTGCCAGCAGTTTCAGGGGACAGGCTGAAGCTTTCTTT. V gene TRBV6-5 combines with J gene TRBJ1-1, with 8 bases that match TRBD1. The germline gives CDR1 MNHEY, CDR2 SVGAGI. V lost 4 bases and J lost 6; bases outside the gene matches: 4. This CDR3 is built from 13 residues.